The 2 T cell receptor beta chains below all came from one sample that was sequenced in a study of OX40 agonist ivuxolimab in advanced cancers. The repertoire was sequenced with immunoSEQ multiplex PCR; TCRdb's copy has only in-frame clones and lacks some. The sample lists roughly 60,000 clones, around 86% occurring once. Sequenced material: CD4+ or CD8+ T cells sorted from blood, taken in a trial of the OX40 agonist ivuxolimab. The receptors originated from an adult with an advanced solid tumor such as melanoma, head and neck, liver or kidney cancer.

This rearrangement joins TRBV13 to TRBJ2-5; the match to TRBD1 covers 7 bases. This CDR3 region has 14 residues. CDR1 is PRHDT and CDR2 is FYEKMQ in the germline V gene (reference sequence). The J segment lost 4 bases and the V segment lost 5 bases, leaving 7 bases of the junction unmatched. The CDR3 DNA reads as TGTGCCAGCAGCCGACAGGGAAGGGGAGAGACCCAGTACTTC. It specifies CASSRQGRGETQYF.

The CDR3 sequence: CASSSSVGEQYF. As DNA, the CDR3 is TGTGCCAGCAGCTCTTCAGTAGGCGAGCAGTACTTC. The chain is built from TRBV7-9 and TRBJ2-7; D is unclear. Germline V lookup: CDR1 SEHNR, CDR2 FQNEAQ (reference sequence). Trimming took off 4 bases at V and 6 bases at J, with 10 bases between the two ends. The CDR3 is 12 residues long.